The clone carrying this T cell receptor (beta chain) was counted once. What it binds is not known. This may arise from a read error, as a much more abundant clone is one base away. The CDR3 extends over 17 amino acids. Germline V gene sequence: CDR1 MNHEY, CDR2 SMNVEV (reference sequence). V was shortened by 7 bases and J by 0 bases, with 19 bases between the two germline ends. The iRepertoire nested amplicon-rescue multiplex PCR amplified TCR alpha and beta CDR3s from RNA. TCRdb analysed the multiplex PCR reads with MiXCR anew, one entry per CDR3 protein. This sample carries more than 350,000 distinct CDR3 sequences, about two fifths of them seen once, and the ten largest clones take more than 10%. The data derive from a study of glioma-infiltrating T cells. Study details: Blood libraries targeted about 4.5- to 11-fold coverage of roughly 1 million T cells. Broader study findings: Signature shared blood CDR3 motifs were enriched in low-divergence and depleted in high-divergence patients.

The receptor was isolated from a human donor with low-grade glioma or glioblastoma, undergoing nonglioma brain surgery, or in good health (not recorded which). The chain couples TRBV27 to TRBJ1-3, with D possibly matching TRBD1 (5 bases). The sequenced sample was glioma tissue, nonneoplastic brain tissue, or PBMCs (not recorded which). CDR3 sequence (DNA): TGTGCCAGCAATTCCCTGACAGCACTCCCCTCTGGAAACACCATATATTTT. Its translation is CASNSLTALPSGNTIYF.